This entry describes one T cell receptor beta chain. Its antigen is unknown. No much larger clone exists at a distance of one base, and base qualities are not known. The entire isolated RNA was reverse transcribed using the High Capacity cDNA Reverse Transcription Kit, and thus expressed TCRB transcripts were sequenced. Deep immunoSEQ sequencing was performed on naive, central memory and regulatory T cell samples, with an average of around 3.5 million total reads per sample. After sorted cells were lysed in RLT buffer, RNA was extracted with DNase-treated RNeasy Micro or Mini kits, with the choice depending on cell number. To prevent cross-contamination, every cell subset was processed on its own, while patient and healthy donor samples were processed together. The immunoSEQ multiplex PCR was used to amplify TCRB sequences from cDNA, yielding 87-bp fragments that span the CDR3 region. Sequencing of the amplicons was done on the Illumina HiSeq platform. The published analysis was carried out like this. Synthetic template baselines were used to correct PCR bias computationally, reads within Hamming distance 2 were collapsed, and singletons that could not be merged were discarded. Reads were aligned against IMGT to assign V, D and J genes, CDR3 length and insertions or deletions at six rearrangement sites. Clonotype counts were normalized to sorted cell number within each subset before computing true diversity and Gini coefficients with the tcR R package. Repertoire sharing was quantified using the overlap coefficient calculated on TCRB nucleotide sequences. Out-of-frame TCRB sequences from naive cells were analyzed as a proxy for the pre-selection repertoire. What TCRdb holds here is the immuneACCESS table cut down to in-frame rearrangements. Part of the clones is not present; checked against another copy, under half of the missing clones reflect an unresolved V gene, and the others are unexplained. V and J calls and clone size are copied from that table; D and trimming were computed from the DNA. For this sample there are a few hundred thousand clones; about 12% appear just once. 0.0085% to 0.012% of the sample rests with the top ten.

This record belongs to a study of beta chain features in type 1 diabetes (dated by TCRdb to the late 2010s). Broadly, across the study: No differences in mean age, gender distribution, total cell number or subset yield were found between patients and healthy donors. The study compared the TCRB repertoires of sorted circulating CD4+ T cell subsets in recently diagnosed type 1 diabetes patients with those in matched healthy donors. Regulatory and stem cell-like memory subsets were isolated from only 8 patients and roughly eight healthy donors, whereas naive and central memory subsets came from all 30 or so donors. A total of under 140,000,000 sorted cells were examined across all samples, and the number of cells per subset was strongly correlated with RNA yield.

CDR1 and CDR2 were assigned from the germline V gene (reference sequence) as SEHNR and FQNEAQ. Reading from cysteine to phenylalanine, the CDR3 counts 12 amino acids. The read is trimmed to its CDR3 DNA, 36 bases read in frame from base 1. Relative to germline, V is missing 5 bases and J is missing 14 bases, with 9 bases of the junction outside any gene match. What the research found in general, with its limitations: HLA sub-analyses involved small numbers of individuals, so any influence of HLA type on TCRB rearrangement remained unresolved. The naive, central memory and regulatory TCRB repertoires appeared to resemble one another more closely among patients than among healthy donors. Fewer insertions and more nucleotide deletions at VDJ recombination sites were observed in patients with type 1 diabetes, implying thymic rearrangement abnormalities. Shorter templates might have been favored by PCR, but patient and control samples were amplified and corrected together, so both groups would have been affected equally by any skew. Because cDNA rather than genomic DNA was sequenced, highly expressing activated cells could have been over-represented, although no difference in activation and CD3 levels was found between groups. Type 1 diabetes patients showed a moderate but significant shortening of TCRB CDR3 length in all four CD4+ subsets.

A single peripheral blood draw of around 100 mL on average was collected from each donor into heparinised tubes. A BD FACSAria II was used to sort naive, central memory, regulatory and stem cell-like memory CD4+ T cells with a panel that included CD45RO, CCR7, CD25, CD127, CD95 and CD27. Purity was above 95% for every sorted population. PBMCs were separated immediately by Lymphoprep density gradient centrifugation and were stained directly, without being cultured. So that batch effects would be minimized, each experiment stained and sorted samples in pairs, pairing one healthy donor with one patient.

This clonotype was sampled from a woman under 30 with type 1 diabetes. The rearranged chain carries TRBV7-9 and TRBJ2-3, with 8 bases aligning to TRBD1. The sequencing input was naive CD4+ T cells from blood. The sample's cell subset or site label, decoded: true naive CD4+ T cells. The bases are TGTGCCAGCAGCACCGGACAGGGCATTTGGTATTTT. Its protein reads: CASSTGQGIWYF.